Here is one T cell receptor beta chain with its context. This specimen comes from a study of early T cells in non-severe SARS-CoV-2 infection. Tagging with unique molecular identifiers was applied to individual cDNA molecules. TCRdb passed the 5' RACE reads through MiXCR, listing each CDR3 protein once. The table has about 76,000 distinct CDR3 sequences, roughly 10% seen once. Germline CDR1 and CDR2: SGDLS and YYNGEE. Trimming shortened V by 4 bases and J by 2 bases, and 16 bases separated the two germline ends. The CDR3 contains 16 residues. This TCR came from an adult who was a healthcare worker with PCR-confirmed SARS-CoV-2 infection or an uninfected control (not recorded which). Specimen: whole blood. The J gene is TRBJ1-3, the V gene TRBV9; the D is unclear. This chain's CDR3 is CASSPGNSGTGNTIYF. CDR3 DNA: TGTGCCAGCAGCCCCGGGAACTCCGGAACTGGAAACACCATATATTTT.